This TCR beta chain comes out of a study of cytomegalovirus exposure and HLA in healthy donors. For this clone: As yet, its antigen is unknown.

Nominal health characterized the donors when sampled, though unrecorded immune exposures were likely. V was shortened by 3 bases and J by 2 bases, with 10 bases between the two germline ends. Germline CDR1 is SQVTM and CDR2 is ANQGSEA. The CDR3 has 13 residues. Overall study results and limits: TCR beta chains numbering approximately 150 were designated cytomegalovirus-associated. V- and J-gene trimming of TCR beta was linked (in a later analysis) to a missense DCLRE1C variant. Upon later analysis, TCR association rates were observed to vary by HLA locus, being highest for DRB1 and lowest for HLA-C.

Both 60 Vbeta primers and 13 Jbeta primers went into the PCR. Profiled with immunoSEQ multiplex PCR; TCRdb holds only in-frame clones, not every one. The sample has 100,000 to 120,000 clones, about 86% seen once. Specimen: PBMCs. The genes are TRBV29-1 and TRBJ1-2, with D uncertain. The TCR was taken from a man aged 35 to 55 in good health and CMV-seronegative. The CDR3 DNA reads TGCAGCGTTGAGGAGGACGGAAACTATGGCTACACCTTC. Protein: CSVEEDGNYGYTF.